This TCR beta chain is from a study of cytomegalovirus exposure and HLA in healthy donors. There are a few counts of this clone. The antigen remains unidentified. Findings and limits, study-wide: Most TCR sequences proved rare, with some public TCRs found in many donors. A prior analysis recorded that most TCR beta V segments were productive about 90% or about 30% of the time. In a later analysis, V- and J-gene trimming of beta chains associated with a DCLRE1C missense variant, replicated independently.

This PCR relied on a set of 60 Vbeta primers and 13 Jbeta primers. Here immunoSEQ multiplex PCR was the method, and the copy in TCRdb shows in-frame clones only, minus some. The table has hundreds of thousands of clones, roughly 90% seen once; the top ten hold around 2.1%. Everyone who donated was a healthy bone marrow donor. Specimen: PBMCs. The TCR originated in a woman between 18 and 30 years old in good health and CMV-seronegative.

CDR3 region: CASSGTSGGAATQYF. The CDR3 DNA follows: TGTGCCAGCAGTGGGACTAGCGGGGGGGCAGCTACGCAGTATTTT. The gene calls are TRBV6-4 and TRBJ2-3, with 15 bases aligning to TRBD2. CDR3 length: 15 residues. CDR1 and CDR2 (germline): MRHNA, SNTAGT. V lost 4 bases to trimming and J lost 8 bases; unmatched junction nucleotides: 4.